This T cell receptor (beta chain) appears in the sequencing data of a study of blood T cell repertoires in COVID-19. Study information: The United States, Italy and Spain provided the acute and convalescent COVID-19 samples.

The data were produced by immunoSEQ multiplex PCR, yet TCRdb's version contains in-frame clones alone and is incomplete. The sample carries roughly 120,000 clones, approximately 86% recorded once. This CDR3 region has 14 residues. CDR1 is SNHLY and CDR2 is FYNNEI in the germline V gene. Trimming stripped 3 bases from V and 10 bases from J, with 13 bases between. This receptor was obtained from a human donor in a cohort sampled during active COVID-19. The source material was peripheral blood. V is TRBV2 and J is TRBJ1-6; D possibly corresponds to TRBD1 (5 bases). This CDR3 reads CASSDGGYRSPLHF. The CDR3 DNA follows: TGTGCCAGCAGTGATGGGGGGTACAGATCACCCCTCCACTTT.